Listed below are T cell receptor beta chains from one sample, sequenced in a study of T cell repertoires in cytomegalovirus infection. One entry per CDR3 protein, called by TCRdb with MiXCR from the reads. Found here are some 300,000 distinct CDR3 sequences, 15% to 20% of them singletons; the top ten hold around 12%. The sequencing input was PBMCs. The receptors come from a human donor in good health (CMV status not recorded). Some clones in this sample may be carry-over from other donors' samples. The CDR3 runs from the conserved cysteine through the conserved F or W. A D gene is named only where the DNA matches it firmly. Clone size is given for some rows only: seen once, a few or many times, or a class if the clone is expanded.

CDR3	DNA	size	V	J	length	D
CASGGQYGYTF	TGTGCCAGCGGCGGGCAGTATGGCTACACCTTC	.	TRBV12-3/TRBV12-4	TRBJ1-2	11	.
CASSTVGADQPQHF	TGTGCCAGCAGCACAGTTGGGGCCGATCAGCCCCAGCATTTT	few	TRBV7-9	TRBJ1-5	14	.
CASSRRYRGQNTGELFF	TGTGCCAGCAGCCGAAGGTACAGGGGGCAAAACACCGGGGAGCTGTTTTTT	.	TRBV5-4	TRBJ2-2	17	TRBD1
CASSFQGAMTEAFF	TGTGCCAGCAGCTTTCAGGGGGCAATGACTGAAGCTTTCTTT	.	TRBV7-2	TRBJ1-1	14	TRBD1
CASSQRTAKNSPLHF	TGTGCCAGCAGCCAACGGACCGCCAAGAATTCACCCCTCCACTTT	few	TRBV7-2	TRBJ1-6	15	.
CATSRDRTATDTQYF	TGTGCCACCAGCAGAGATCGTACGGCCACAGATACGCAGTATTTT	.	TRBV15	TRBJ2-3	15	.
CSARDSGTASVQYF	TGCAGTGCTAGAGATTCAGGGACAGCTTCGGTGCAGTACTTC	few	TRBV20-1	TRBJ2-7	14	TRBD1
CASPGGQETQYF	TGTGCCAGCCCAGGGGGCCAAGAGACCCAGTACTTC	few	TRBV7-9	TRBJ2-5	12	TRBD1
CASSFVGRQGEAFF	TGTGCCAGCAGTTTTGTAGGGCGTCAGGGCGAAGCTTTCTTT	many	TRBV12-3/TRBV12-4	TRBJ1-1	14	.
CASSQEPQGYFPDTQYF	TGCGCCAGCAGCCAAGAACCCCAGGGTTACTTTCCAGATACGCAGTATTTT	.	TRBV4-3	TRBJ2-3	17	.
CASSQDGPGPNEKLFF	TGCGCCAGCAGCCAAGATGGCCCAGGCCCGAATGAAAAACTGTTTTTT	.	TRBV4-3	TRBJ1-4	16	.
CASSSAGTDNEQFF	TGCGCCAGCAGCTCAGCCGGGACAGACAATGAGCAGTTCTTC	.	TRBV5-1	TRBJ2-1	14	TRBD1
CSASGVPLYEQYF	TGCAGTGCTTCCGGGGTCCCCCTCTACGAGCAGTACTTC	.	TRBV20-1	TRBJ2-7	13	.
CSAAASGALRMNTEASF	TGCAGTGCCGCGGCTAGTGGGGCCCTCAGGATGAACACTGAAGCTTCCTTT	.	TRBV20-1	TRBJ1-1	17	.
CASSASGQPRRGYTF	TGTGCCAGCAGCGCATCGGGACAGCCAAGGCGTGGCTACACCTTC	few	TRBV11-1	TRBJ1-2	15	TRBD1
CASSISGNTEAFF	TGTGCCAGTAGTATTTCTGGGAACACTGAAGCTTTCTTT	few	TRBV19	TRBJ1-1	13	.
CASSHALGEPAKNIQYF	TGCGCCAGCAGCCATGCCTTAGGGGAGCCAGCCAAAAACATTCAGTACTTC	many	TRBV4-3	TRBJ2-4	17	.
CASSLRSLAEAFF	TGTGCCAGCAGTTTAAGGTCGTTAGCTGAAGCTTTCTTT	many	TRBV12-3/TRBV12-4	TRBJ1-1	13	.
CASSQAWGPSVASSYNEQFF	TGCGCCAGCAGCCAGGCCTGGGGTCCTAGCGTCGCGAGCTCCTACAATGAGCAGTTCTTC	few	TRBV4-1	TRBJ2-1	20	.
CASSPGTANNEQFF	TGTGCCAGCAGTCCCGGGACAGCCAACAATGAGCAGTTCTTC	many	TRBV11-2	TRBJ2-1	14	TRBD1
CASSRSGKQPQHF	TGCGCCAGCAGCCGTTCTGGGAAGCAGCCCCAGCATTTT	.	TRBV4-1	TRBJ1-5	13	.
CAISLQGNPNEKLFF	TGTGCCATCAGTTTACAGGGAAATCCTAATGAAAAACTGTTTTTT	.	TRBV10-3	TRBJ1-4	15	.
CATARGHYNSPLHF	TGTGCGACAGCCCGGGGTCACTATAATTCACCCCTCCACTTT	many	TRBV10-3	TRBJ1-6	14	.
CASTPTYTVNTEAFF	TGTGCCAGCACTCCTACCTATACAGTGAACACTGAAGCTTTCTTT	many	TRBV12-3/TRBV12-4	TRBJ1-1	15	.
CASSLKFKEAPRGETQYF	TGTGCCAGCAGCTTAAAATTTAAGGAGGCCCCGAGGGGAGAGACCCAGTACTTC	many	TRBV7-8	TRBJ2-5	18	.
CASSQHGQQREAFF	TGTGCCAGCAGCCAGCACGGACAGCAGCGTGAAGCTTTCTTT	.	TRBV12-3/TRBV12-4	TRBJ1-1	14	.
CASSPPGPWGTEAFF	TGTGCCAGCTCACCACCTGGGCCGTGGGGGACTGAAGCTTTCTTT	.	TRBV18	TRBJ1-1	15	.
CASSFHGNQPQHF	TGTGCCAGCAGCTTTCACGGCAATCAGCCCCAGCATTTT	many	TRBV7-9	TRBJ1-5	13	.
CASSTRTVSGDTIYF	TGTGCCAGCAGTACGAGGACAGTCTCGGGAGACACCATATATTTT	.	TRBV12-3/TRBV12-4	TRBJ1-3	15	.
CASSGAGTGYYEQYF	TGTGCCAGCAGTGGGGCCGGGACAGGGTACTACGAGCAGTACTTC	.	TRBV28	TRBJ2-7	15	TRBD1
CASSLGGGDNEQFF	TGTGCCAGCAGCTTAGGTGGCGGCGACAATGAGCAGTTCTTC	many	TRBV7-9	TRBJ2-1	14	.
CSAGDLSSGGSYEQYF	TGCAGTGCTGGAGATCTAAGTAGCGGGGGGTCCTACGAGCAGTACTTC	.	TRBV20-1	TRBJ2-7	16	TRBD2
CASSYVLAGTGNTIYF	TGTGCCAGCAGTTACGTTTTGGCAGGAACTGGAAACACCATATATTTT	many	TRBV6-6	TRBJ1-3	16	.
CSARAGNSNQPQHF	TGCAGTGCCCGGGCAGGGAATAGCAATCAGCCCCAGCATTTT	.	TRBV20-1	TRBJ1-5	14	.
CASSPDLRGMDKNIQYF	TGTGCCAGCAGCCCGGACCTCAGGGGGATGGACAAAAACATTCAGTACTTC	many	TRBV7-9	TRBJ2-4	17	TRBD1
CASSSPIAGGFNEQFF	TGTGCCAGCAGTTCCCCAATAGCGGGGGGGTTTAATGAGCAGTTCTTC	many	TRBV12-3/TRBV12-4	TRBJ2-1	16	TRBD2
CASRPKRGPSYNEQFF	TGTGCCAGCAGACCAAAGCGGGGCCCCTCCTACAATGAGCAGTTCTTC	.	TRBV11-1	TRBJ2-1	16	TRBD2
CASRSSGDSTDTQYF	TGTGCCAGCAGAAGCTCCGGGGATAGCACAGATACGCAGTATTTT	.	TRBV6-6	TRBJ2-3	15	.
CASKKTGTDTQYF	TGTGCCAGCAAGAAGACGGGGACAGATACGCAGTATTTT	.	TRBV6-8	TRBJ2-3	13	.
CASSLNGGTDTQYF	TGTGCCAGCAGCTTAAACGGGGGTACAGATACGCAGTATTTT	many	TRBV7-3	TRBJ2-3	14	.
CASSRGPHTSSYEQYF	TGTGCCAGCAGCCGAGGGCCGCACACTTCGTCCTACGAGCAGTACTTC	many	TRBV7-9	TRBJ2-7	16	.
CASSRTPDVSYGYTF	TGTGCCAGCAGTCGTACACCGGACGTAAGCTATGGCTACACCTTC	few	TRBV6-6	TRBJ1-2	15	.
CASSSGEGAYEQYF	TGTGCCAGCAGCTCCGGGGAGGGGGCCTACGAGCAGTACTTC	.	TRBV7-6	TRBJ2-7	14	.
CASTPIEARGGELFF	TGTGCCAGCACCCCTATTGAGGCGCGTGGCGGGGAGCTGTTTTTT	few	TRBV6-6	TRBJ2-2	15	.
CASSFGYRAEAFF	TGTGCCAGCAGTTTCGGGTACCGTGCGGAGGCTTTCTTC	.	TRBV12-3/TRBV12-4	TRBJ2-7	13	.
CASSPGTSGGLWSDTQYF	TGTGCCAGCAGCCCGGGGACTAGCGGGGGCCTGTGGTCAGATACGCAGTATTTT	.	TRBV11-2	TRBJ2-3	18	TRBD2
CASSPPQQSSYNEQFF	TGTGCCAGCTCACCACCCCAGCAGAGCTCCTACAATGAGCAGTTCTTC	many	TRBV18	TRBJ2-1	16	.
CASSYWSAGPDTQYF	TGTGCCAGCAGTTACTGGTCGGCGGGCCCAGATACGCAGTATTTT	few	TRBV6-5	TRBJ2-3	15	.